The 28 T cell receptor beta chains below were found in one sample sequenced in a study of CD8 T cells in Susac syndrome. About 0.45 to 1 ug RNA was reverse transcribed with random hexamers. TCRdb ran MiXCR on the immunoSEQ multiplex PCR reads and lists one entry per CDR3 protein. The sample consists of 120,000 to 150,000 distinct CDR3 sequences, about 94% of them appearing once. The sample taken for sequencing was CD8+ T cells from PBMCs. The receptors shown here come from a human donor in good health.

The chain combines TRBV6-5 with TRBJ2-7; a possible D gene is TRBD1 (5 bases). This CDR3 spans 13 amino acids. V lost 0 bases to trimming and J lost 6 bases, with 9 bases between them. The germline gives CDR1 MNHEY, CDR2 SVGAGI. CDR3 in DNA: TGTGCCAGCAGTTACTCGCGCAGGGCCGAGCAGTACTTC. This sequence encodes CASSYSRRAEQYF.

The J gene is TRBJ2-1, the V gene TRBV30; 15 positions match TRBD2. V shed 3 bases and J 4 bases; nucleotides not matched to a gene: 1. The CDR3 runs to 15 residues. CDR1 and CDR2 (germline): GTSNPN, SVGIG (reference sequence). The CDR3 DNA sequence: TGTGCCTGGAGGGGACTAGCGGGAGGATACAATGAGCAGTTCTTC. Translating it yields CAWRGLAGGYNEQFF.

The rearrangement links TRBV20-1 to TRBJ2-7; 7 bases line up with TRBD2. CDR1 DFQATT and CDR2 SNEGSKA come from the germline V gene (reference sequence). The CDR3 runs to 17 residues. Losses at the gene ends were 1 base for V and 0 bases for J; bases not matched to a gene: 12. In DNA form, the CDR3 reads TGCAGTGCTAGAGCCCATTTGCGGGAGCTTTCCTCCTACGAGCAGTACTTC. Residues: CSARAHLRELSSYEQYF.

J is TRBJ1-1 and V is TRBV4-2; D is uncertain. CDR3 length equals 15 residues. V was pared by 7 bases and J by 2 bases, with 17 bases between. Germline V gene data show CDR1 as LGHNA and CDR2 as YNFKEQ. The CDR3 reads CASTSPADANTEAFF. As DNA, the CDR3 is TGTGCCAGCACCTCCCCGGCGGATGCTAACACTGAAGCTTTCTTT.

The chain carries TRBV30 and TRBJ1-1, with D unclear. The germline V and J ends were trimmed by 0 bases and 1 base, with 6 bases remaining between them. The V gene's germline CDR1 is GTSNPN and CDR2 SVGIG (reference sequence). The CDR3 totals 13 residues. CDR3 coding DNA: TGTGCCTGGAGTGTACAATCGAACACTGAAGCTTTCTTT. Protein product: CAWSVQSNTEAFF.

The chain combines TRBV27 with TRBJ2-7; tentatively, D is TRBD2 (5 bases). The CDR3 sequence is 12 residues long. Between the trimmed V and J ends, which lost 3 bases and 7 bases, there was a span of 10 bases. CDR1 and CDR2 from the germline V gene are MNHEY and SMNVEV (reference sequence). The CDR3 loop is CASSFHSGEQYF. For the CDR3, the DNA is TGTGCCAGCAGTTTTCATTCGGGAGAGCAGTACTTC.

The CDR3, as DNA: TGCAGCGTTGAAGCAGGAGCGGTCACTGAAGCTTTCTTT. Protein: CSVEAGAVTEAFF. V gene TRBV29-1 combines with J gene TRBJ1-1, with unresolved D. This CDR3 comprises 13 residues. Germline V gene data show CDR1 as SQVTM and CDR2 as ANQGSEA. V was cut by 1 base and J by 4 bases, with 10 bases left in between.

The chain joins TRBV28 to TRBJ1-5; TRBD1 agrees at 9 bases. CDR1 is MDHEN and CDR2 is SYDVKM in the germline V gene. Losses at the gene ends were 2 bases for V and 5 bases for J; bases not matched to a gene: 1. The CDR3 is 14 amino acids. The CDR3, as DNA: TGTGCCAGCAGTTTAGGACAGGGGCATCAGCCCCAGCATTTT. Its protein is CASSLGQGHQPQHF.

The chain links TRBV29-1 to TRBJ1-2; D unresolved. Trimming took 6 bases from V and 4 from J, leaving 9 bases between them. The germline V gene encodes CDR1 SQVTM and CDR2 ANQGSEA. CDR3 length: 11 residues. This CDR3 reads CSVRAPYGYTF. CDR3 sequence (DNA): TGCAGCGTCCGGGCCCCCTATGGCTACACCTTC. Variable domain in full (rest from reference TRBV29-1 and TRBJ1-2): SAVISQKPSRDICQRGTSLTIQCQVDSQVTMMFWYRQQPGQSLTLIATANQGSEATYESGFVIDKFPISRPNLTFSTLTVSNMSPEDSSIYLCSVRAPYGYTFGSGTRLTVV.

The CDR3 loop reads CASRGQGQNEQFF. The CDR3 DNA is TGCGCCAGCCGTGGACAGGGTCAGAATGAGCAGTTCTTC. The chain carries TRBV5-1 and TRBJ2-1, with 8 bases identical to TRBD1. V was clipped by 7 bases and J by 7 bases; unmatched bases: 7. The germline CDR1 and CDR2 sequences are SGHRS and YFSETQ. The CDR3 totals 13 residues.

The chain recombines TRBV4-2 with TRBJ1-1, with no clear D. Trimming cost V 4 bases and J 7 bases, with 19 bases left between them. Germline CDR1 reads LGHNA; CDR2 reads YNFKEQ. The CDR3 is made up of 15 amino acids. CDR3 bases: TGTGCCAGCAGCCCCCCGGACGGTGGGCGTGATGAAGCTTTCTTT. It translates to CASSPPDGGRDEAFF.

To note about this clonotype: One end of the junction does not line up with germline, which may come from a read error. The chain carries TRBV3-1 and TRBJ1-2; D not resolved. This CDR3 is built from 13 residues. The V gene's germline CDR1 is LGHDT and CDR2 YNNKEL (reference sequence). CDR3: CASSQADFYGSTF. The CDR3 coding sequence is TGTGCCAGCAGCCAAGCCGACTTCTATGGCTCCACCTTC.

The J gene is TRBJ1-1, the V gene TRBV6-2 or TRBV6-3; D unresolved. The germline gives CDR1 MNHEY, CDR2 SVGEGT. CDR3 length: 13 residues. Between the trimmed V and J ends, which lost 2 bases and 1 base, there was a span of 5 bases. DNA for the CDR3: TGTGCCAGCAGTTACCAAAGGAACACTGAAGCTTTCTTT. It specifies CASSYQRNTEAFF.

This clonotype was picked up one time. V is TRBV7-2 and J is TRBJ2-7; D gene ambiguous. From germline, CDR1 is SGHTA and CDR2 FQGNSA. Trimming left V 5 bases short and J 0 bases short, with 14 bases between. The CDR3 is 15 amino acids. CDR3 nucleotides: TGTGCCAGCAGCGTAGGGTACGGACGCTCCTACGAGCAGTACTTC. Translated: CASSVGYGRSYEQYF.

The chain links TRBV20-1 to TRBJ2-7; possibly TRBD2 for D (6 bases). The CDR3 sequence is 11 residues long. Germline V gene sequence: CDR1 DFQATT, CDR2 SNEGSKA (reference sequence). V was pared by 6 bases and J by 5 bases, with 11 bases between. The chain's CDR3 is CSAADYDEQYF. The CDR3 coding sequence is TGCAGTGCCGCGGACTACGACGAGCAGTACTTC.

This clonotype occurred once. V gene TRBV20-1 combines with J gene TRBJ2-1, with TRBD2 matching over 13 bases. CDR1 DFQATT and CDR2 SNEGSKA come from the germline V gene (reference sequence). The CDR3 length is 13 residues. The CDR3 is CSTSGRAYNEQFF. The CDR3 nucleotides read TGCAGCACTAGCGGGAGGGCCTACAATGAGCAGTTCTTC.

The chain links TRBV30 to TRBJ2-7, with unresolved D. The V and J ends lost 6 bases and 0 bases respectively, with 9 bases between them. The CDR3 loop spans 12 amino acids. CDR1 is GTSNPN, CDR2 SVGIG, per germline (reference sequence). In nucleotides, the CDR3 is TGTGCCTGTACTGGGGACTCCTACGAGCAGTACTTC. This codes for CACTGDSYEQYF.

The CDR3 spells CATSSYRDRTDTQYF. For the CDR3, the DNA is TGTGCCACCAGCAGTTATAGGGACAGGACAGATACGCAGTATTTT. The chain carries TRBV15 and TRBJ2-3, with 8 bases lining up with TRBD1. Trimming took 3 bases from V and 3 from J; bases not matched to a gene: 5. The CDR3 is made up of 15 amino acids. Germline CDR1 reads LNHNV; CDR2 reads YYDKDF (reference sequence).

The genes are TRBV28 and TRBJ1-5; no firm D call. The CDR3 has 14 amino acids. Deletions cut 2 bases from V and 2 bases from J, with 7 bases between. Germline V gene lookup returns CDR1 MDHEN and CDR2 SYDVKM. The chain's CDR3 is CASSLRLGNQPQHF. Here the CDR3 DNA reads TGTGCCAGCAGTTTAAGGTTGGGCAATCAGCCCCAGCATTTT.

This chain joins TRBV7-9 and TRBJ2-5, with D perhaps being TRBD1 or TRBD2 (5 bases each). V gave up 0 bases and J gave up 0 bases, with 8 bases separating them. Germline lookup yields CDR1 SEHNR and CDR2 FQNEAQ (reference sequence). The CDR3 has 15 amino acids. In nucleotides, the CDR3 is TGTGCCAGCAGCTTAGCTATGGGGGACCAAGAGACCCAGTACTTC. Its protein is CASSLAMGDQETQYF.

The V call is TRBV4-2, the J call TRBJ2-1; D is possibly TRBD1 (6 bases). Trimming removed 1 base at V and 7 bases at J, with 11 bases between. This CDR3 is built from 14 residues. Per the germline V gene, CDR1 is LGHNA and CDR2 is YNFKEQ. As DNA, the CDR3 is TGTGCCAGCAGCCAAGGGGGGCCCTCAAATGAGCAGTTCTTC. It is translated as CASSQGGPSNEQFF.

The chain joins TRBV28 to TRBJ2-1; possible D gene TRBD2, 6 bases. CDR1 is MDHEN, CDR2 SYDVKM, per germline. CDR3 length: 16 amino acids. V was trimmed by 5 bases and J by 0 bases, leaving 14 bases between them. Written as DNA, the CDR3 is TGTGCCAGCAGTCCCCGAGCCGGGAGCTCCTACAATGAGCAGTTCTTC. It is translated as CASSPRAGSSYNEQFF. Filled out from reference TRBV28 and TRBJ2-1, the complete variable domain reads DVKVTQSSRYLVKRTGEKVFLECVQDMDHENMFWYRQDPGLGLRLIYFSYDVKMKEKGDIPEGYSVSREKKERFSLILESASTNQTSMYLCASSPRAGSSYNEQFFGPGTRLTVL.

The chain combines TRBV2 with TRBJ2-3; D is unresolved. The CDR3 runs 15 residues. V dropped 3 bases and J dropped 0 bases, with 10 bases sitting between them. The V gene's germline CDR1 is SNHLY and CDR2 FYNNEI. The CDR3 DNA reads as TGTGCCAGCAGTGACCCGGGCACTAGCACAGATACGCAGTATTTT. Its translation: CASSDPGTSTDTQYF. The complete variable domain, with remaining parts taken from reference TRBV2 and TRBJ2-3, reads EPEVTQTPSHQVTQMGQEVILRCVPISNHLYFYWYRQILGQKVEFLVSFYNNEISEKSEIFDDQFSVERPDGSNFTLKIRSTKLEDSAMYFCASSDPGTSTDTQYFGPGTRLTVL.

The rearrangement links TRBV29-1 to TRBJ2-1; 11 nucleotides agree with TRBD2. Germline CDR1 is SQVTM and CDR2 is ANQGSEA. This CDR3 is 15 amino acids long. V shed 7 bases, J shed 7 bases, and the junction held 12 bases outside the gene matches. The CDR3 is CSASGLAGSLNEQFF. The CDR3 DNA follows: TGCAGCGCCTCAGGACTAGCGGGTTCCTTAAATGAGCAGTTCTTC.

The V call is TRBV12-3 or TRBV12-4, the J call TRBJ2-7; 8 bases map to TRBD1. V lost 3 bases, J lost 5 bases, and 3 bases stayed unmatched. The CDR3 contains 13 residues. CDR3 sequence reads: CASSFQGAHEQYF. DNA of the CDR3: TGTGCCAGCAGTTTCCAGGGGGCCCACGAGCAGTACTTC.

The chain combines TRBV2 with TRBJ1-1, with D maybe TRBD1 (5 bases). This CDR3 contains 15 residues. V gave up 4 bases and J gave up 2 bases, with 14 bases separating them. The V gene's germline CDR1 is SNHLY and CDR2 FYNNEI. In nucleotides, the CDR3 is TGTGCCAGCAGTGTCTCAATAGGGGTAAACACTGAAGCTTTCTTT. It is translated as CASSVSIGVNTEAFF.

The genes are TRBV15 and TRBJ2-6; D gene unclear. CDR1 is LNHNV and CDR2 is YYDKDF in the germline V gene (reference sequence). Trimming left V 5 bases short and J 3 bases short, with 11 bases between. The CDR3 has 15 residues. CDR3 sequence (DNA): TGTGCCACCAGCGAGCAAGGATTTGGGGCCAACGTCCTGACTTTC. Translating gives CATSEQGFGANVLTF.

The rearrangement uses TRBV20-1 and TRBJ1-2, with unresolved D. Germline V gene lookup returns CDR1 DFQATT and CDR2 SNEGSKA (reference sequence). The V end lost 4 bases, the J end lost 12 bases, and 18 bases lay between the germline ends. The CDR3 spans 12 residues. This CDR3 reads CSAKAPPSLNTF. As DNA, the CDR3 is TGCAGTGCTAAAGCACCTCCAAGTCTTAACACCTTC.